The sample holds many counts of the clone carrying this T cell receptor (beta chain). What it binds is not known. The data are from a study of spatial heterogeneity in lung cancer. The time point is: sample taken at primary tumor resection. TCR cDNA molecules each had a unique molecular identifier. TCRdb processed the 5' RACE reads anew with MiXCR; each CDR3 protein has one entry. This sample has roughly 11,000 distinct CDR3 sequences, with around an eighth found just once. The junction had 3 bases not matched to a gene; V was cut back by 0 bases and J by 3 bases. There are 15 residues in the CDR3. Germline CDR1 reads LNHNV; CDR2 reads YYDKDF (reference sequence). General observations from the study: Intratumoral expanded alpha and beta TCR counts were found to track tumor mutation counts.

This TCR was recovered from a female donor with early-stage non-small cell lung cancer. The sample here was lung tumor tissue, taken at surgery. The chain recombines TRBV15 with TRBJ2-3, with 7 bases identical to TRBD1. CDR3 in amino acids: CATSRDGTATDTQYF. The CDR3 bases are TGTGCCACCAGCAGAGATGGGACAGCAACAGATACGCAGTATTTT.